This TCR beta chain came from a study of blood T cell repertoires in COVID-19. Study overall: Sites across the United States, Italy and Spain contributed samples from acute and convalescent COVID-19.

In the original processing: Quantification of nucleated cells was approximated via reference gene primer amplification. Clones were sequenced by immunoSEQ multiplex PCR, and TCRdb holds only the in-frame ones, with some missing. V and J calls and clone size follow that table, whereas D and trimming were derived from the DNA. The sample consists of 300,000 to 500,000 clones, roughly 90% of them appearing once. V dropped 10 bases and J dropped 2; count of bases not matched to a gene: 5. The CDR3 length is 13 residues. Germline V CDR1 and CDR2: LNHDA, SQIVND (reference sequence). Individuals drawn from 20 to 25 US areas were about 18 to 90 years old.

The clonotype originates from a woman aged 25 to 39 with acute COVID-19. V usage is TRBV19 and J usage is TRBJ2-3; 8 nucleotides match TRBD1. Specimen: PBMCs or T cells enriched from blood (not recorded which). CDR3 region: CATTGAITDTQYF. CDR3 nucleotides: TGTGCCACGACAGGGGCGATCACAGATACGCAGTATTTT. The whole variable domain, filled in from reference TRBV19 and TRBJ2-3, reads DGGITQSPKYLFRKEGQNVTLSCEQNLNHDAMYWYRQDPGQGLRLIYYSQIVNDFQKGDIAEGYSVSREKKESFPLTVTSAQKNPTAFYLCATTGAITDTQYFGPGTRLTVL.